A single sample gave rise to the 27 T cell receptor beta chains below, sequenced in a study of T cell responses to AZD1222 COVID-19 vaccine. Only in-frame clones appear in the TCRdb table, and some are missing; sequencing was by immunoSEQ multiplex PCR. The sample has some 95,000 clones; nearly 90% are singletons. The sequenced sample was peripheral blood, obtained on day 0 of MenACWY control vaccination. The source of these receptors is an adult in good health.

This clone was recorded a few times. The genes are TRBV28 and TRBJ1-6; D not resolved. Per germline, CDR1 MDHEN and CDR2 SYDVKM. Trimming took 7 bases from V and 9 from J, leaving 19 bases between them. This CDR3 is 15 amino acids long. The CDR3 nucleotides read TGTGCCAGCACCCTGACAAGAACTCGGGGTTCACCCCTCCACTTT. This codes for CASTLTRTRGSPLHF.

The CDR3 loop is CASSDRYGYTF. As DNA, the CDR3 is TGTGCCAGCAGTGACAGATATGGCTACACCTTC. The chain carries TRBV2 and TRBJ1-2; no definite D call. V lost 3 bases, J lost 5 bases, and 4 bases lay in between. Germline V CDR1 and CDR2: SNHLY, FYNNEI. The CDR3 runs to 11 residues.

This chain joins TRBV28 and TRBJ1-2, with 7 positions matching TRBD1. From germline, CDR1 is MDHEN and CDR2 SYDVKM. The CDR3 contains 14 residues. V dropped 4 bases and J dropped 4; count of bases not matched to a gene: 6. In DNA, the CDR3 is TGTGCCAGCAGTTCTTCAGGGGGACTCTATGGCTACACCTTC. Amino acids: CASSSSGGLYGYTF.

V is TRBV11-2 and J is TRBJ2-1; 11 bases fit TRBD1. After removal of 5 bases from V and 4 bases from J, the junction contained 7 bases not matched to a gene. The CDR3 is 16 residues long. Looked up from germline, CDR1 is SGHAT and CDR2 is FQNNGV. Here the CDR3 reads CASSPTGTGGYNEQFF. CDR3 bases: TGTGCCAGCAGCCCGACCGGGACAGGGGGATACAATGAGCAGTTCTTC. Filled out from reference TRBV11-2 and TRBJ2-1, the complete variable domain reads EAGVAQSPRYKIIEKRQSVAFWCNPISGHATLYWYQQILGQGPKLLIQFQNNGVVDDSQLPKDRFSAERLKGVDSTLKIQPAKLEDSAVYLCASSPTGTGGYNEQFFGPGTRLTVL.

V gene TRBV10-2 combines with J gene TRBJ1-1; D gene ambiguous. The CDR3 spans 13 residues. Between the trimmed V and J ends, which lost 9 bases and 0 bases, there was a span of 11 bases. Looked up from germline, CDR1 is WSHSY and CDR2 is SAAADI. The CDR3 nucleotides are TGCGCCAGTCGGAACAGCGTGAACACTGAAGCTTTCTTT. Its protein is CASRNSVNTEAFF.

CDR3 sequence: CASRGQGGNQPQHF. The CDR3 region has the DNA TGTGCCAGCAGAGGACAGGGCGGTAATCAGCCCCAGCATTTT. The gene calls are TRBV27 and TRBJ1-5, with 8 positions matching TRBD1. This CDR3 has 14 amino acids. V lost 6 bases to trimming and J lost 4 bases; unmatched junction nucleotides: 5. CDR1 is MNHEY, CDR2 SMNVEV, per germline (reference sequence).

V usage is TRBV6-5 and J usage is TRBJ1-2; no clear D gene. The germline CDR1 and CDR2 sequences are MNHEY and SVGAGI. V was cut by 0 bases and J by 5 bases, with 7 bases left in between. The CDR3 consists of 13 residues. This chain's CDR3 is CASSYSGIYGYTF. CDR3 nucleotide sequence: TGTGCCAGCAGTTACTCGGGTATTTATGGCTACACCTTC.

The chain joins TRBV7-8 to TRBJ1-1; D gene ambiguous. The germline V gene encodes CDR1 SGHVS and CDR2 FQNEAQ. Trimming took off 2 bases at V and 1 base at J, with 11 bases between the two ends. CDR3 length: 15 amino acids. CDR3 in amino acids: CASSLNVAGNTEAFF. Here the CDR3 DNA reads TGTGCCAGCAGCTTAAATGTAGCAGGGAACACTGAAGCTTTCTTT.

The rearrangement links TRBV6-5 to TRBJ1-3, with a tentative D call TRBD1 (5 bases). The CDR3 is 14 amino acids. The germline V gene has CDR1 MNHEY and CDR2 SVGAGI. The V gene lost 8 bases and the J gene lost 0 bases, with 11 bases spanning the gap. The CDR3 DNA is TGTGCCAGCTCGGGGCTCCTCTCTGGAAACACCATATATTTT. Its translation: CASSGLLSGNTIYF.

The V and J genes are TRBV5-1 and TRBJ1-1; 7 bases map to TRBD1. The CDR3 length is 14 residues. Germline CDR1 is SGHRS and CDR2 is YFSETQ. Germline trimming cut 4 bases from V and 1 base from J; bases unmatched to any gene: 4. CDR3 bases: TGCGCCAGCAGCACAACAGGGGCGAACACTGAAGCTTTCTTT. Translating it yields CASSTTGANTEAFF.

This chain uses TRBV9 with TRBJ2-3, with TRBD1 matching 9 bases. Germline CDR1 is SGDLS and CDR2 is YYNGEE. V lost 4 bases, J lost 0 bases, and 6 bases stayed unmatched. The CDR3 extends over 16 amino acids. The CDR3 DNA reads TGTGCCAGCAGCCTATTACAGGGGGCGAGCACAGATACGCAGTATTTT. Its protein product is CASSLLQGASTDTQYF.

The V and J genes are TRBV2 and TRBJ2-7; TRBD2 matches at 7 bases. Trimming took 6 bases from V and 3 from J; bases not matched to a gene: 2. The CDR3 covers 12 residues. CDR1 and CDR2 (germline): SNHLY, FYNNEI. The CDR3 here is CASRGGDYEQYF. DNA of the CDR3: TGTGCCAGCAGGGGGGGGGACTACGAGCAGTACTTC.

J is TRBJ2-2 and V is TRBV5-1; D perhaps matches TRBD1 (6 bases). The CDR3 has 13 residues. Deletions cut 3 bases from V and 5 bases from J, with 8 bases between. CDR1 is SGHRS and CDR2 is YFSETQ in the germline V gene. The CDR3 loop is CASSSDRTGELFF. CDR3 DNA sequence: TGCGCCAGCAGCTCTGACAGGACCGGGGAGCTGTTTTTT.

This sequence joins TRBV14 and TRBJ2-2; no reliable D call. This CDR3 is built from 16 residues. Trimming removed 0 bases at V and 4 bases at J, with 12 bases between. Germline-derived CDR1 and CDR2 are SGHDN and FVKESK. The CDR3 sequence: CASSQEARSSTGELFF. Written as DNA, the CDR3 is TGTGCCAGCAGCCAAGAAGCCAGGAGTAGCACCGGGGAGCTGTTTTTT.

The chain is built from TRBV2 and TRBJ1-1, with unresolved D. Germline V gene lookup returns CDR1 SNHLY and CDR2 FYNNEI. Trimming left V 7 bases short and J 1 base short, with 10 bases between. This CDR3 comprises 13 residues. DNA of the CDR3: TGTGCCAGCAACCGGGGATGGAACACTGAAGCTTTCTTT. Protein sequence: CASNRGWNTEAFF.

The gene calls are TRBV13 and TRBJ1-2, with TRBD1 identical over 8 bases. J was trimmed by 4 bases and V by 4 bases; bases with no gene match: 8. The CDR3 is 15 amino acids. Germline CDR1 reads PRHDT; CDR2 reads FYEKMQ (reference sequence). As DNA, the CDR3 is TGTGCCAGCAGCTCCCTGGGACAGGTTGCCTATGGCTACACCTTC. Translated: CASSSLGQVAYGYTF.

This CDR3 is CASSVGNTRTDTQYF. As DNA, the CDR3 is TGTGCCAGCAGCGTAGGGAACACCCGCACAGATACGCAGTATTTT. This chain connects TRBV9 to TRBJ2-3; D remains ambiguous. CDR3 length: 15 residues. With 0 bases removed from V and 1 base from J, the gap between germline ends came to 9 bases. The germline V gene encodes CDR1 SGDLS and CDR2 YYNGEE.

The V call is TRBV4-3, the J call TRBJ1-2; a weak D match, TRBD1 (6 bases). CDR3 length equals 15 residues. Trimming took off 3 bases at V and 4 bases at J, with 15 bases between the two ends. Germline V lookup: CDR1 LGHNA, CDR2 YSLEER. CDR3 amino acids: CASSQDSASGYGYTF. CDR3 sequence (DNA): TGCGCCAGCAGCCAGGACAGTGCTTCGGGCTATGGCTACACCTTC.

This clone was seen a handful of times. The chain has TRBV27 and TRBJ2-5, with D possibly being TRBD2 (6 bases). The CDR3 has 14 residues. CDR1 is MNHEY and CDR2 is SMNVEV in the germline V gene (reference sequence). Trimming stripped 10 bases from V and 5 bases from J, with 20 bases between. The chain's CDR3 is CATDRRERIETQYF. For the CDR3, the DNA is TGTGCCACCGATCGTCGGGAGCGGATCGAGACCCAGTACTTC.

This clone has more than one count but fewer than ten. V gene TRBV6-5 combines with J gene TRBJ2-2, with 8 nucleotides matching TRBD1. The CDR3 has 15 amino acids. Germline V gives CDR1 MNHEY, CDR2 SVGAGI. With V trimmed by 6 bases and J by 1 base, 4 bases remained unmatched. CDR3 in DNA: TGTGCCAGCAGGGGGACAGGAAGGAACACCGGGGAGCTGTTTTTT. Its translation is CASRGTGRNTGELFF.

CDR3 in amino acids: CASSPGTSGGNQETQYF. In DNA form, the CDR3 reads TGTGCCAGCAGTCCCGGGACTAGCGGGGGGAACCAAGAGACCCAGTACTTC. The chain recombines TRBV5-4 with TRBJ2-5; 15 bases match TRBD2. The CDR3 loop spans 17 amino acids. CDR1 is SGHNT, CDR2 YYREEE, per germline (reference sequence). V lost 5 bases to trimming and J lost 0 bases; unmatched junction nucleotides: 5.

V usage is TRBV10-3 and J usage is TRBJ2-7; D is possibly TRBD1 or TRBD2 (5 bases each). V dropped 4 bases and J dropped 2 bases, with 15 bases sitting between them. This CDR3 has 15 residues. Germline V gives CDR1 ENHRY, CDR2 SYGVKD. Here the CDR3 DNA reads TGTGCCATCAGTGGAGGGGCACCAGCAACCTACGAGCAGTACTTC. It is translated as CAISGGAPATYEQYF.

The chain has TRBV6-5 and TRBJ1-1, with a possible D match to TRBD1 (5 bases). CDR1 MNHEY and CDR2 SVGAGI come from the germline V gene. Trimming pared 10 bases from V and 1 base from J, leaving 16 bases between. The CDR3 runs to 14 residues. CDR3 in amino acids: CATSQRGSNTEAFF. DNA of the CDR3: TGTGCCACCTCACAGAGGGGTTCGAACACTGAAGCTTTCTTT.

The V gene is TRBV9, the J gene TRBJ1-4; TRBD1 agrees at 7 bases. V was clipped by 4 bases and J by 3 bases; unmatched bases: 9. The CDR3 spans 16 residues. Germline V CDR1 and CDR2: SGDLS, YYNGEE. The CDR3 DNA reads TGTGCCAGCAGCCCACGACAGGGAGGGGCTAATGAAAAACTGTTTTTT. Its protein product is CASSPRQGGANEKLFF.

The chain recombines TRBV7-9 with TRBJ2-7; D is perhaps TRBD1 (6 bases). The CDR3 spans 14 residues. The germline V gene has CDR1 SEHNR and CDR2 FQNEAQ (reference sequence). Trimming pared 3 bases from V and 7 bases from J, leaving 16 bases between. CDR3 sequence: CASSLGTPALEQYF. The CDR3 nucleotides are TGTGCCAGCAGCTTGGGGACACCCGCCTTAGAGCAGTACTTC.

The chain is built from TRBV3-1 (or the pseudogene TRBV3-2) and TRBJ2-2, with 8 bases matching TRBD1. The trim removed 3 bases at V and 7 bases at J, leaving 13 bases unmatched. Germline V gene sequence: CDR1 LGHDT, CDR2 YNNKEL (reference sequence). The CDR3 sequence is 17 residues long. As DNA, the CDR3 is TGTGCCAGCAGCCATGTCCTCGGACAGGGAGTAGGCGGGGAGCTGTTTTTT. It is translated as CASSHVLGQGVGGELFF.

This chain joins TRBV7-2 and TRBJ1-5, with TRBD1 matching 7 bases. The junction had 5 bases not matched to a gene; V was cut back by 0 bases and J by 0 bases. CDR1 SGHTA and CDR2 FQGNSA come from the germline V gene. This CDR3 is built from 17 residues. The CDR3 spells CASSLASQGYSNQPQHF. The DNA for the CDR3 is TGTGCCAGCAGCTTAGCGTCACAGGGGTATAGCAATCAGCCCCAGCATTTT.